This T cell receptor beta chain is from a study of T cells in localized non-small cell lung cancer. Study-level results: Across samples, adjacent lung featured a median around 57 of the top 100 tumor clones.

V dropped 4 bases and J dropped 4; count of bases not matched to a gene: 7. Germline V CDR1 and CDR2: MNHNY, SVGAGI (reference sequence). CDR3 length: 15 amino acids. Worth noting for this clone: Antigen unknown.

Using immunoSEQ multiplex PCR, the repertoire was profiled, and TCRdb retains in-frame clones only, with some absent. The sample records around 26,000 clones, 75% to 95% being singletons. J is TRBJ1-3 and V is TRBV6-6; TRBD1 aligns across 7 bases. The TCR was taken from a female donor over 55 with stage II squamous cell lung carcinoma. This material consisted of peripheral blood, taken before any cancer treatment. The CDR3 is CASSSTGTVGNTIYF. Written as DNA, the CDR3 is TGTGCCAGCAGTTCGACCGGGACAGTCGGAAACACCATATATTTT.